The 13 T cell receptor beta chains below all came from one sample that was sequenced in a study of CD8+ T cells in alopecia areata. Treatment specified: oral pan-JAK inhibitor, 5-10 mg twice daily. cDNA prepared by RNA extraction and subsequent reverse transcription served as the template for sequencing. This table comes from immunoSEQ multiplex PCR, and its TCRdb copy is limited to in-frame clones, with some not included. Here the sample spans roughly 250,000 clones, approximately 60% being singletons. Sequencing used CD4+ T cells sorted from blood, obtained around week 54, from a patient treated with tofacitinib. Source of these receptors: a human donor with alopecia areata.

There are a few counts of this clone. The gene calls are TRBV11-1 and TRBJ2-2; perhaps TRBD1 as D (5 bases). Germline lookup yields CDR1 SGHAT and CDR2 FQDESV (reference sequence). There are 13 residues in the CDR3. V was pared by 1 base and J by 5 bases, with 5 bases between. The CDR3 DNA is TGTGCCAGCAGCTTAGGACAGACCGGGGAGCTGTTTTTT. Protein: CASSLGQTGELFF.

The rearrangement joins TRBV4-3 to TRBJ2-2; 9 bases align to TRBD2. CDR1 LGHNA and CDR2 YSLEER come from the germline V gene. This CDR3 contains 18 residues. The junction had 11 bases not matched to a gene; V was cut back by 0 bases and J by 6 bases. This chain's CDR3 is CASSQDPAGGLGAGELFF. As DNA, the CDR3 is TGCGCCAGCAGCCAAGACCCAGCGGGGGGCCTCGGGGCCGGGGAGCTGTTTTTT.

The CDR3 DNA reads TGTGCCAGCAGTCCAGGGGCGTACGAGCAGTACTTC. Residues: CASSPGAYEQYF. V and J are TRBV6-5 and TRBJ2-7, with a possible D match to TRBD1 (6 bases). V dropped 5 bases and J dropped 4 bases, with 9 bases sitting between them. CDR1 MNHEY and CDR2 SVGAGI come from the germline V gene. The CDR3 covers 12 residues.

This chain links TRBV10-3 with TRBJ2-1; D is undetermined. This CDR3 region has 12 residues. CDR1 and CDR2 from the germline V gene are ENHRY and SYGVKD. V was clipped by 2 bases and J by 12 bases, with 11 bases between them. CDR3 bases: TGTGCCATCAGTGAGCCTCTTATTGGGCAGTTCTTC. Encoded protein: CAISEPLIGQFF.

V usage is TRBV7-3 and J usage is TRBJ1-1; the D is unclear. The CDR3 totals 13 residues. The germline V gene encodes CDR1 SGHTA and CDR2 FQGTGA. Trimming pared 5 bases from V and 1 base from J, leaving 8 bases between. The CDR3 DNA reads TGTGCCAGCAGCACCGGGTGGAACACTGAAGCTTTCTTT. Amino acids: CASSTGWNTEAFF.

V usage is TRBV4-2 and J usage is TRBJ2-5, with D possibly being TRBD1 (7 bases). CDR3 length: 15 residues. V gave up 3 bases and J gave up 5 bases, with 16 bases separating them. CDR1 is LGHNA and CDR2 is YNFKEQ in the germline V gene. The CDR3 coding sequence is TGTGCCAGCAGCCAGGCTGCAGGGGGGAGGGAGACCCAGTACTTC. Protein product: CASSQAAGGRETQYF.

The genes are TRBV4-3 and TRBJ1-2; 7 bases fit TRBD1. Germline assignment: CDR1 LGHNA and CDR2 YSLEER. V trimming: 1 base; J trimming: 5 bases; junction bases outside the gene matches: 13. The CDR3 totals 17 residues. The CDR3 sequence: CASSQAPWAGGGYGYTF. CDR3 nucleotides: TGCGCCAGCAGCCAAGCCCCCTGGGCAGGGGGTGGGTATGGCTACACCTTC.

The V call is TRBV25-1, the J call TRBJ2-7; D perhaps matches TRBD2 (5 bases). V was cut by 6 bases and J by 2 bases, with 11 bases left in between. CDR1 and CDR2 (germline): MGHDK, SYGVNS. The CDR3 sequence is 13 residues long. CDR3 nucleotides: TGTGCCAGCAGCGGAGGTTTTCCCTACGAGCAGTACTTC. Translated, it gives CASSGGFPYEQYF.

This chain joins TRBV6-5 and TRBJ1-5; TRBD1 is a possible D gene (6 bases). Germline V gene data show CDR1 as MNHEY and CDR2 as SVGAGI. The CDR3 spans 12 residues. Trimming removed 6 bases from V and 7 bases from J, with 10 bases in between. The DNA of the CDR3 is TGTGCCAGCAGACAGGGAGACCAGCCCCAGCATTTT. Protein: CASRQGDQPQHF.

The chain uses TRBV5-1 and TRBJ2-6; perhaps TRBD1 as D (6 bases). V dropped 5 bases and J dropped 0 bases, with 21 bases sitting between them. This CDR3 region has 19 residues. CDR1 and CDR2 from the germline V gene are SGHRS and YFSETQ. The CDR3 bases are TGCGCCAGCAGTTGGAAAACGGACAGCTCCCTCTCTGGGGCCAACGTCCTGACTTTC. It translates to CASSWKTDSSLSGANVLTF.

The J gene is TRBJ2-7, the V gene TRBV5-6, with D possibly TRBD1 on 6 matching bases. V lost 4 bases to trimming and J lost 4 bases, with 9 bases between them. The CDR3 loop spans 12 amino acids. Germline values: CDR1 SGHDT, CDR2 YYEEEE. This CDR3 is CASSVTGYEQYF. The DNA of the CDR3 is TGTGCCAGCAGCGTGACAGGATACGAGCAGTACTTC.

The rearrangement uses TRBV7-8 and TRBJ2-4; D gene ambiguous. The CDR3 is 16 amino acids. Germline V lookup: CDR1 SGHVS, CDR2 FQNEAQ. Trimming removed 2 bases at V and 0 bases at J, with 11 bases between. The CDR3 loop is CASSLQRALAKNIQYF. In DNA form, the CDR3 reads TGTGCCAGCAGCTTACAAAGGGCCTTAGCCAAAAACATTCAGTACTTC. The entire variable domain, with the rest obtained from reference TRBV7-8 and TRBJ2-4, is as follows: GAGVSQSPRYKVAKRGQDVALRCDPISGHVSLFWYQQALGQGPEFLTYFQNEAQLDKSGLPSDRFFAERPEGSVSTLKIQRTQQEDSAVYLCASSLQRALAKNIQYFGAGTRLSVL.

The chain employs TRBV7-9 and TRBJ1-2, with a possible D match to TRBD1 (5 bases). The CDR3 spans 15 residues. Between the trimmed V and J ends, which lost 1 base and 0 bases, there was a span of 9 bases. Germline loops: CDR1 SEHNR, CDR2 FQNEAQ (reference sequence). The CDR3 DNA follows: TGTGCCAGCAGCTTAGGACAGCGATCTAACTATGGCTACACCTTC. Its translation is CASSLGQRSNYGYTF.